Shown below are 19 T cell receptor beta chains from a single sample sequenced in a study of OX40 agonist ivuxolimab in advanced cancers. This table comes from immunoSEQ multiplex PCR, and its TCRdb copy is limited to in-frame clones, with some not included. The sample comprises tens of thousands of clones, less than 85% of which are singletons, and around 49% rests with the top ten. The starting material was CD4+ or CD8+ T cells sorted from blood, obtained in a trial of the OX40 agonist ivuxolimab. These receptors all stem from an adult with an advanced solid tumor such as melanoma, head and neck, liver or kidney cancer.

This clone was picked up one time. The gene calls are TRBV28 and TRBJ1-1, with a possible D match to TRBD1 (5 bases). V dropped 3 bases and J dropped 5 bases, with 7 bases sitting between them. There are 12 residues in the CDR3. CDR1 is MDHEN, CDR2 SYDVKM, per germline. CDR3 coding DNA: TGTGCCAGCAGTTTTGGGGGGACTGAAGCTTTCTTT. This encodes CASSFGGTEAFF.

The CDR3 DNA sequence: TGCGCCAGCAGCTTTGAGGGGGGCTCCTACGAGCAGTACTTC. Translated: CASSFEGGSYEQYF. This chain joins TRBV5-1 and TRBJ2-7; D is possibly TRBD1 or TRBD2 (6 bases each). V lost 2 bases and J lost 0, with 9 bases in between. Germline V gives CDR1 SGHRS, CDR2 YFSETQ. The CDR3 sequence is 14 residues long. The complete variable domain, with remaining parts taken from reference TRBV5-1 and TRBJ2-7, reads KAGVTQTPRYLIKTRGQQVTLSCSPISGHRSVSWYQQTPGQGLQFLFEYFSETQRNKGNFPGRFSGRQFSNSRSEMNVSTLELGDSALYLCASSFEGGSYEQYFGPGTRLTVT.

In regard to this clone: One end of the junction varies from germline; a read error may be responsible. The chain has TRBV5-4 and TRBJ2-1; 8 nucleotides align to TRBD1. Germline-derived CDR1 and CDR2 are SGHNT and YYREEE (reference sequence). The CDR3 runs 15 residues. The CDR3: CASSLGDRYYDEQFF. CDR3 nucleotide sequence: TGTGCCAGCAGCTTGGGGGACAGGTACTACGATGAGCAGTTCTTC.

J is TRBJ2-7 and V is TRBV21-1; the DNA was not compared with TRBD1, the D call given in the table. TRBV21-1 is classified as a pseudogene. The CDR3 spans 16 residues. CDR3: CASSKVMGTGFYEQYF. The CDR3 DNA reads as TGTGCCAGCAGCAAAGTAATGGGGACAGGGTTTTACGAGCAGTACTTC.

The rearrangement uses TRBV2 and TRBJ2-7, with D possibly matching TRBD1 (5 bases). Looked up from germline, CDR1 is SNHLY and CDR2 is FYNNEI. The CDR3 length is 14 residues. Deletions cut 3 bases from V and 5 bases from J, with 14 bases between. CDR3 sequence reads: CASSETDDLDEQYF. In DNA form, the CDR3 reads TGTGCCAGCAGTGAGACAGATGATCTTGACGAGCAGTACTTC.

This clone is classed as medium-sized. This rearrangement joins TRBV9 to TRBJ1-2, with 7 bases identical to TRBD1. CDR1 and CDR2 (germline): SGDLS, YYNGEE. Unmatched junction bases numbered 3, after V lost 3 bases and J lost 4 bases. The CDR3 consists of 13 residues. The CDR3 reads CASSAGTAYGYTF. The DNA for the CDR3 is TGTGCCAGCAGCGCGGGGACAGCCTATGGCTACACCTTC.

J is TRBJ1-1 and V is TRBV11-2, with a possible D match to TRBD1 (5 bases). CDR3 length equals 13 residues. The germline V gene has CDR1 SGHAT and CDR2 FQNNGV. V lost 5 bases to trimming and J lost 4 bases, with 11 bases between them. DNA for the CDR3: TGTGCCAGCAGCACTGGGGGGTCCACTGAAGCTTTCTTT. Translating gives CASSTGGSTEAFF.

This rearrangement joins TRBV27 to TRBJ2-4; 8 bases match TRBD2. Looked up from germline, CDR1 is MNHEY and CDR2 is SMNVEV (reference sequence). This CDR3 is 13 amino acids long. V lost 3 bases, J lost 11 bases, and 6 bases stayed unmatched. DNA for the CDR3: TGTGCCAGCAGTTTCGGGGGGGGTGACCTTCAGTACTTC. Encoded protein: CASSFGGGDLQYF.

The V call is TRBV7-5, the J call TRBJ1-2; TRBD1, the table's D call, lacks a check against the DNA. TRBV7-5 corresponds to a pseudogene. The CDR3 sequence is 16 residues long. CDR3 sequence reads: CARSYMRQGFHYGYTF. The CDR3 nucleotides are TGTGCCAGAAGCTACATGAGACAGGGTTTCCATTATGGCTACACCTTC.

The gene calls are TRBV2 and TRBJ1-3; 9 bases agree with TRBD1. The germline V gene encodes CDR1 SNHLY and CDR2 FYNNEI. The CDR3 length is 15 residues. J was trimmed by 4 bases and V by 6 bases; bases with no gene match: 7. CDR3 sequence (DNA): TGTGCCAGCAGCTCCAACAGGGGGCTCGGAAACACCATATATTTT. Translated: CASSSNRGLGNTIYF.

V gene TRBV7-9 combines with J gene TRBJ1-6, with 7 bases identical to TRBD1. CDR3 length: 16 amino acids. J lost 2 bases, V lost 4 bases, and 5 bases had no gene match. Germline CDR1 is SEHNR and CDR2 is FQNEAQ (reference sequence). The CDR3 nucleotides read TGTGCCAGCAGCTCAGAGGGGGCTGCCTATAATTCACCCCTCCACTTT. Translated, it gives CASSSEGAAYNSPLHF.

J is TRBJ2-3 and V is TRBV11-2; TRBD2 agrees at 7 bases. Germline CDR1 SGHAT, CDR2 FQNNGV. V lost 5 bases to trimming and J lost 11 bases; unmatched junction nucleotides: 7. The CDR3 extends over 12 amino acids. CDR3 DNA sequence: TGTGCCAGCAGCCGCTGGACTAGAAAGCAGTATTTT. Its translation is CASSRWTRKQYF. The variable domain in full, with the rest retrieved from reference TRBV11-2 and TRBJ2-3, is EAGVAQSPRYKIIEKRQSVAFWCNPISGHATLYWYQQILGQGPKLLIQFQNNGVVDDSQLPKDRFSAERLKGVDSTLKIQPAKLEDSAVYLCASSRWTRKQYFGPGTRLTVL.

The CDR3 reads CASSLGQGTYGYTF. DNA for the CDR3: TGCGCCAGCAGCTTGGGACAGGGAACTTATGGCTACACCTTC. This sequence joins TRBV4-3 and TRBJ1-2; 9 bases fit TRBD1. With 5 bases clipped from V and 5 bases from J, the junction kept 6 bases outside the gene matches. The CDR3 covers 14 residues. The germline gives CDR1 LGHNA, CDR2 YSLEER.

The chain carries TRBV5-4 and TRBJ2-5; TRBD1 matches at 7 bases. Per germline, CDR1 SGHNT and CDR2 YYREEE (reference sequence). This CDR3 comprises 17 residues. V gave up 4 bases and J gave up 0 bases; unmatched junction bases: 12. CDR3 region: CASSPDRVRTYQETQYF. The CDR3 bases are TGTGCCAGCAGCCCCGACAGGGTGCGGACCTACCAAGAGACCCAGTACTTC.

This sequence joins TRBV7-3 and TRBJ1-2; 9 bases are a match to TRBD1. Trimming took 5 bases from V and 8 from J; bases not matched to a gene: 6. The V gene's germline CDR1 is SGHTA and CDR2 FQGTGA. This CDR3 is built from 13 residues. CDR3 bases: TGTGCCAGCAGCGCCGGGACAGGGTACGGCTACACCTTC. Translated, it gives CASSAGTGYGYTF.

The sample holds a few counts of this clone. This chain uses TRBV5-4 with TRBJ1-1; no reliable D call. Trimming took 0 bases from V and 8 from J, leaving 11 bases between them. Germline V CDR1 and CDR2: SGHNT, YYREEE (reference sequence). The CDR3 spans 13 residues. CDR3 sequence reads: CASSLGTALEAFF. CDR3 nucleotide sequence: TGTGCCAGCAGCTTGGGGACCGCCCTCGAAGCTTTCTTT.

This chain connects TRBV2 to TRBJ1-1, with 9 positions matching TRBD1. J gave up 1 base and V 4 bases, and 4 bases lay outside the gene matches. The CDR3 is made up of 15 amino acids. Germline loops: CDR1 SNHLY, CDR2 FYNNEI. The CDR3 sequence: CASSAWTGANTEAFF. CDR3 nucleotides: TGTGCCAGCAGTGCATGGACAGGGGCGAACACTGAAGCTTTCTTT.

The V gene is TRBV9, the J gene TRBJ2-5; 10 bases map to TRBD2. V was pared by 4 bases and J by 1 base, with 16 bases of the junction left unmatched. Germline CDR1 and CDR2: SGDLS and YYNGEE. The CDR3 is 19 amino acids. The CDR3 DNA follows: TGTGCCAGCAGCCCCCACGGGGCTAGCGGGGGCAGCCTCCAAGAGACCCAGTACTTC. Its protein product is CASSPHGASGGSLQETQYF.

This rearrangement joins TRBV5-6 to TRBJ2-7, with TRBD1 matching 8 bases. The germline CDR1 and CDR2 sequences are SGHDT and YYEEEE. The CDR3 runs to 17 residues. The ends lost 1 base at V and 4 bases at J; junction bases unmatched: 13. This chain's CDR3 is CASSLMPGQALGYEQYF. The CDR3 nucleotides read TGTGCCAGCAGCTTGATGCCGGGACAGGCGTTGGGTTACGAGCAGTACTTC.